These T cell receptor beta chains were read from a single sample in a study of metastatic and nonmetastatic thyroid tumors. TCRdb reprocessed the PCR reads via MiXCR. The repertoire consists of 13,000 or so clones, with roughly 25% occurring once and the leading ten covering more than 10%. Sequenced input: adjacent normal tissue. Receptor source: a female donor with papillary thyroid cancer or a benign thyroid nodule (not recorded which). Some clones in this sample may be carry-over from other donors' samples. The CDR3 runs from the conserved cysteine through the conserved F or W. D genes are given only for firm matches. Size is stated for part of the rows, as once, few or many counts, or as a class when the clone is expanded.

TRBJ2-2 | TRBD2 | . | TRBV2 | TGTGCCAGCAGATTTCAGGGACTAGCGGGAGCCGGGGAGCTGTTTTTT | CASRFQGLAGAGELFF
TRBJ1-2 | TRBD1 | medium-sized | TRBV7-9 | TGTGCCAGCAGGCCGACAGGGGGCGATGGCTACACCTTC | CASRPTGGDGYTF
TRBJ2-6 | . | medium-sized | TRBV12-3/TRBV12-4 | TGTGCCAGCAGTTTTGGGAGCTCTGGGGCCAACGTCCTGACTTTC | CASSFGSSGANVLTF
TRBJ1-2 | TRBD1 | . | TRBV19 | TGCGCCAGTGGTATCCGGGACAGAACCGATCGCTACACCTTC | CASGIRDRTDRYTF
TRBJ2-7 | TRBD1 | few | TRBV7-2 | TGTGCCAGCAGCCTAGGGGGGACAGGGGCCTACGAGCAGTACTTC | CASSLGGTGAYEQYF
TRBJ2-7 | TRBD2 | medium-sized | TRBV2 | TGTGCCAACTCTCCGGGACTAGCCGACTACGAGCAGTACTTC | CANSPGLADYEQYF
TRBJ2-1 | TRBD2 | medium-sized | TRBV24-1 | TGTGCCACCAGCCAGGGACTACCGCGCGGGGAGCAGTTCTTC | CATSQGLPRGEQFF
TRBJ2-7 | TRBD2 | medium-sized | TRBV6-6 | TGTGCCAGCAGTCCCCTAGCGGGAGGATCCCAATCCCACGCCTACGAGCAGTACTTC | CASSPLAGGSQSHAYEQYF
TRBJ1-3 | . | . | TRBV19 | TGTGCCAGTAGGATACTTCGGGACTCTGGAAACACCATATATTTT | CASRILRDSGNTIYF
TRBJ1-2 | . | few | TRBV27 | TGTGCCAGCAGTTTATCAGTTGGGCTGTCATCGGGGGGGCGGCTATCTGGCTACACCTTC | CASSLSVGLSSGGRLSGYTF
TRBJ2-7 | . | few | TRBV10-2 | TGCGCCAGCAGTGAGCACCAGGCGGGTTACGAGCAGTACTTC | CASSEHQAGYEQYF
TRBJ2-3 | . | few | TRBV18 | TGTGCCAGCTCACCACGATCAAGTCAGTCAGATACGCAGTATTTT | CASSPRSSQSDTQYF
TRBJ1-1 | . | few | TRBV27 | TGTGCCAGCAGTTTATTCAGGGGCGGGGAAGCTTTCTTT | CASSLFRGGEAFF
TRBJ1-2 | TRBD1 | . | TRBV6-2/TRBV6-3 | TGTGCCAGCAGTTACTGGGACAGGGAAGATGGCTACACCTTC | CASSYWDREDGYTF
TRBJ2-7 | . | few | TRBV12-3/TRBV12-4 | TGTGCCAGCAGTTTTTTCGGGGGCTCCTACGAGCAGTACTTC | CASSFFGGSYEQYF
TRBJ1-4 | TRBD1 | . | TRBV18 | TGTGCCAGCTCAACTTTCCGGACAGGGAGAATCGAAAAACTGTTTTTT | CASSTFRTGRIEKLFF
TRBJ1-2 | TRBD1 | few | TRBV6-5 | TGTGCCAGCAGTTCCTGGACAGGCCATGGCTACACCTTC | CASSSWTGHGYTF
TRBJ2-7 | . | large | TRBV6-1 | TGTGCCAGCAGTGAAGTCGCGGGCTCCTACGAGCAGTACTTC | CASSEVAGSYEQYF
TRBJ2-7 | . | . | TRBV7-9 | TGTGCCAGCGCTCCTCGAGACCGGTACGAGCAGTACTTC | CASAPRDRYEQYF
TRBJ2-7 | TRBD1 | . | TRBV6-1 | TGTGCCAGCAGGGGGACAGCCTACGAGCAGTACTTC | CASRGTAYEQYF
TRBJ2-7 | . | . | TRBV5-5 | TGTGTCAGCAGCCATTCTAGGGGCGAGCAGTACTTC | CVSSHSRGEQYF
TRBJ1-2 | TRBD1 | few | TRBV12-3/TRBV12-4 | TGTGCCAGCACCAACAGACAGGGGGGCCACACCTTC | CASTNRQGGHTF
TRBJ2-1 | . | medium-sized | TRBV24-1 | TGTGCCACCAGTGATTTTCGCAATGAGCAGTTCTTC | CATSDFRNEQFF
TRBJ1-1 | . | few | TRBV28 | TGTGCCAGCAGTTTATTTCGGGGGGATAACACTGAAGCTTTCTTT | CASSLFRGDNTEAFF
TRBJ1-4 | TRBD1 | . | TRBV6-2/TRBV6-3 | TGTGCCAGCAGTTACTTAGGACAGGGCGAAAAACTGTTTTTT | CASSYLGQGEKLFF
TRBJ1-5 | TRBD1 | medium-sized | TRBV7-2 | TGTGCCAGCAGCTTTAAAGCAGGGGGCCAGCCCCAGCATTTT | CASSFKAGGQPQHF
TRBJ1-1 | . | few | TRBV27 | TGTGCCAGCAGTTTATCAGGCGGATTCGGGAGCGGCACTGAAGCTTTCTTT | CASSLSGGFGSGTEAFF
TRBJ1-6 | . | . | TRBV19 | TGTGCCAGTTCCTACGGGTATAATTCACCCCTCCACTTT | CASSYGYNSPLHF
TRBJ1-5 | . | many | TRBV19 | TGTGCCAGTAGTATTTCTAGGGCTATCAATCAGCCCCAGCATTTT | CASSISRAINQPQHF
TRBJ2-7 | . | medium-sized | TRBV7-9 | TGTGCCAGCAGCTTGTCACAAGACGAGCAGTACTTC | CASSLSQDEQYF
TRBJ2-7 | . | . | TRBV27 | TGTGCCAGCAAGAAGTCTAGAGACTCCTACGAGCAGTACTTC | CASKKSRDSYEQYF
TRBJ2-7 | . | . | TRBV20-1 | TGCAGTACTAGGGGAGGGGGTTGGGATTCCTCCTACGAGCAGTACTTC | CSTRGGGWDSSYEQYF
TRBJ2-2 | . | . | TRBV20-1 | TGCAGTGCTAGAGATCCTACCAACACCGGGGAGCTGTTTTTT | CSARDPTNTGELFF
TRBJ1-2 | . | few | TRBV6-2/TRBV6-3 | TGTGCCAGCAGTTTAACAGGGAAGGGTTTTGGCTACACCTTC | CASSLTGKGFGYTF
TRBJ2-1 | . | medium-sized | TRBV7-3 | TGTGCCAGCAGCGAAGTTCGTGAGTCTGAGCAGTTCTTC | CASSEVRESEQFF
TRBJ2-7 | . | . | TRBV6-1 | TGTGCCAGCAGTGCGGGGGAATTCGACGAGCAGTACTTC | CASSAGEFDEQYF
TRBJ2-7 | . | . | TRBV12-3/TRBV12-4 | TGTGCCAGCAGTACCTCAAAGGGCTACGAGCAGTACTTC | CASSTSKGYEQYF
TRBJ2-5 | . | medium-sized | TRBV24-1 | TGTGCCACCAGTGCTTGGGGCCAAGAGACCCAGTACTTC | CATSAWGQETQYF
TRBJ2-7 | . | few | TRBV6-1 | TGTGCCAGCAATGGGGGAATAAGACACTACGAGCAGTACTTC | CASNGGIRHYEQYF
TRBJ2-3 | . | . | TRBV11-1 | TGTGCCAGCAGCTTAGTCCGGACAGCGCGGGATACGCAGTATTTT | CASSLVRTARDTQYF